Each of the 25 T cell receptor beta chains below was sequenced from the same sample in a study of blood T cells in healthy people across ages. Using a J-beta primer mix together with a sample-barcoded 5' primer, a second PCR was run for roughly 7 to 12 cycles. Each CDR3 protein is one row after TCRdb ran MiXCR on the 5' RACE reads. The data show about 620,000 distinct CDR3 sequences, 21% seen once. The sample consisted of blood. Every receptor here comes from a man between 65 and 85 years old in good health.

This clonotype was seen at least ten times. The rearrangement joins TRBV29-1 to TRBJ1-1; no firm D call. The ends were cut back, 2 bases at V and 7 bases at J, with 8 bases in the middle. CDR3 length equals 11 residues. Germline lookup yields CDR1 SQVTM and CDR2 ANQGSEA. Here the CDR3 reads CSVEYSNEAFF. CDR3 DNA: TGCAGCGTTGAATACAGCAATGAAGCTTTCTTT.

This clonotype has just a few counts. Mismatch with germline at one junction end may stem from a read error. The chain employs TRBV6-6 and TRBJ2-1; D uncertain. The CDR3 sequence is 14 residues long. Germline V gene lookup returns CDR1 MNHNY and CDR2 SVGAGI (reference sequence). The CDR3 DNA reads TGTGCCAGCAGTTCAGACATTTCCTACAATGAGCGGTTCTTC. This codes for CASSSDISYNERFF.

This sequence joins TRBV7-2 and TRBJ2-5; tentatively, D is TRBD2 (6 bases). Deletions cut 5 bases from V and 2 bases from J, with 15 bases between. Germline lookup yields CDR1 SGHTA and CDR2 FQGNSA. This CDR3 region has 15 residues. CDR3 protein: CASSPGPGLQETQYF. Written as DNA, the CDR3 is TGTGCCAGCAGCCCCGGACCGGGACTTCAAGAGACCCAGTACTTC.

The V and J genes are TRBV2 and TRBJ2-5, with 9 nucleotides matching TRBD1. Germline V lookup: CDR1 SNHLY, CDR2 FYNNEI. The CDR3 is made up of 15 amino acids. Trimming at V came to 6 bases and at J to 3 bases, leaving 8 bases not matched to a gene. The chain's CDR3 is CASRGQGIAKETQYF. CDR3 in DNA: TGTGCCAGCAGAGGACAGGGGATTGCCAAAGAGACCCAGTACTTC.

The rearrangement uses TRBV27 and TRBJ2-1; either TRBD1 or TRBD2 may fit D (5 bases each). The end of the DNA fits TRBJ2-7 better, so the J call may be wrong. This CDR3 is 14 amino acids long. The germline CDR1 and CDR2 sequences are MNHEY and SMNVEV (reference sequence). DNA of the CDR3: TGTGCCAGCAGTTGGCAGGGACGGTCCTACGAGCAGTACTTC. Translated: CASSWQGRSYEQYF.

V usage is TRBV12-3 or TRBV12-4 and J usage is TRBJ2-7; TRBD1 might be the D (7 bases). Trimming took 8 bases from V and 4 from J, leaving 24 bases between them. There are 16 residues in the CDR3. The CDR3 DNA is TGTGCCAGCTCTTGGCGGGCAGGGGGGTTTTCTTACGAGCAGTACTTC. Protein: CASSWRAGGFSYEQYF.

This clonotype turned up a few times. Compared with germline, one end of the junction differs, possibly owing to a read error. The chain employs TRBV28 and TRBJ2-3; TRBD2 is a possible D gene (6 bases). The CDR3 sequence is 16 residues long. The germline V gene encodes CDR1 MDHEN and CDR2 SYDVKM. The CDR3 DNA follows: TGTGCCGGCAGTCCGTTCGGGGGTGGGTTAAAAGAGACCCAGTACTTT. This codes for CAGSPFGGGLKETQYF.

A few counts support this clonotype. V usage is TRBV29-1 and J usage is TRBJ1-1; D is unclear. This CDR3 region has 14 residues. Trimming cost V 5 bases and J 0 bases, with 13 bases left between them. Germline-derived CDR1 and CDR2 are SQVTM and ANQGSEA. The CDR3 coding sequence is TGCAGCGTTAGGCTTCTGCAATTGAACACTGAAGCTTTCTTT. This codes for CSVRLLQLNTEAFF.

A few counts support this clonotype. This sequence joins TRBV2 and TRBJ1-4; a weak D match, TRBD1 (5 bases). V lost 6 bases and J 3 bases, leaving 8 bases between the germline ends. Germline lookup yields CDR1 SNHLY and CDR2 FYNNEI. CDR3 length: 13 amino acids. The CDR3: CASSRQSNEKLFF. Written as DNA, the CDR3 is TGTGCCAGCAGCCGACAGTCTAATGAAAAACTGTTTTTT.

About this clonotype: Sequence at one end of the junction differs from germline and may be a read error. The chain couples TRBV20-1 to TRBJ2-3, with 11 bases fitting TRBD2. Germline V CDR1 and CDR2: DFQATT, SNEGSKA (reference sequence). The CDR3 has 16 residues. This CDR3 reads CSARDQGTSGTDTQYF. The CDR3 DNA follows: TGCAGTGCTAGAGATCAAGGGACTAGCGGCACGGATACGCAGTATTTT.

CDR3 region: CASSTLFGNTGELFF. CDR3 sequence (DNA): TGTGCCAGCAGTACCTTATTCGGGAACACCGGGGAGCTGTTTTTT. The J gene is TRBJ2-2, the V gene TRBV27; no firm D call. The germline gives CDR1 MNHEY, CDR2 SMNVEV (reference sequence). Deletions cut 5 bases from V and 1 base from J, with 11 bases between. The CDR3 is 15 amino acids.

This clonotype was detected a few times. The chain employs TRBV18 and TRBJ2-2; a weak D match, TRBD1 (6 bases). The CDR3 sequence is 17 residues long. Germline V gene sequence: CDR1 KGHSH, CDR2 LQKENI. Trimming stripped 6 bases from V and 2 bases from J, with 19 bases between. In DNA, the CDR3 is TGTGCCAGCTCCTACACAGGAACAGGGAGAAACACCGGGGAGCTGTTTTTT. Residues: CASSYTGTGRNTGELFF.

This clonotype was counted between two and nine times. This chain connects TRBV9 to TRBJ2-1, with TRBD2 matching 11 bases. CDR3 length: 16 residues. J lost 7 bases, V lost 3 bases, and 9 bases had no gene match. Germline lookup yields CDR1 SGDLS and CDR2 YYNGEE. CDR3 DNA: TGTGCCAGCAGCGCCGGACCCGGGACTAGCGGAAATGAGCAGTTCTTC. This gives the protein CASSAGPGTSGNEQFF. The full variable domain, completed using reference TRBV9 and TRBJ2-1, is DSGVTQTPKHLITATGQRVTLRCSPRSGDLSVYWYQQSLDQGLQFLIQYYNGEERAKGNILERFSAQQFPDLHSELNLSSLELGDSALYFCASSAGPGTSGNEQFFGPGTRLTVL.

As regards this clonotype: The junction shows a germline mismatch at one end, possibly a read error. V is TRBV18 and J is TRBJ2-7, with TRBD2 matching 9 bases. CDR1 KGHSH and CDR2 LQKENI come from the germline V gene. The CDR3 extends over 19 amino acids. The CDR3 DNA sequence: TGCGCCAGCTCTCTTACCACATCTAGCGGCGGGAGGGCCTACCACGAGCAGTACTTC. As protein: CASSLTTSSGGRAYHEQYF. Drawing the rest from reference TRBV18 and TRBJ2-7, the complete variable domain is NAGVMQNPRHLVRRRGQEARLRCSPMKGHSHVYWYRQLPEEGLKFMVYLQKENIIDESGMPKERFSAEFPKEGPSILRIQQVVRGDSAAYFCASSLTTSSGGRAYHEQYFGPGTRLTVT.

The table lists this clonotype with a few counts. The chain links TRBV4-1 to TRBJ1-4, with D unresolved. Trimming removed 0 bases at V and 7 bases at J, with 12 bases between. The CDR3 length is 15 residues. CDR1 is MGHRA and CDR2 is YSYEKL in the germline V gene. The CDR3 DNA follows: TGCGCCAGCAGCCAAGATGGGTCGGGTACTGAAAAACTGTTTTTT. Its protein is CASSQDGSGTEKLFF.

This clonotype has ten or more counts. This rearrangement joins TRBV5-1 to TRBJ2-1; D is undetermined. Germline V gene sequence: CDR1 SGHRS, CDR2 YFSETQ. This CDR3 region has 15 residues. Trimming took 3 bases from V and 0 from J, leaving 10 bases between them. The CDR3 region has the DNA TGCGCCAGCAGCTACGCCCTCACCTCCTACAATGAGCAGTTCTTC. Translated, it gives CASSYALTSYNEQFF. Full variable domain (rest looked up from reference TRBV5-1 and TRBJ2-1): KAGVTQTPRYLIKTRGQQVTLSCSPISGHRSVSWYQQTPGQGLQFLFEYFSETQRNKGNFPGRFSGRQFSNSRSEMNVSTLELGDSALYLCASSYALTSYNEQFFGPGTRLTVL.

The table lists this clonotype with many counts. The chain carries TRBV7-9 and TRBJ1-2; D call uncertain. V was shortened by 1 base and J by 5 bases, with 8 bases between the two germline ends. CDR1 is SEHNR, CDR2 FQNEAQ, per germline (reference sequence). The CDR3 spans 13 residues. This CDR3 reads CASSLEQAYGYTF. The CDR3 DNA reads as TGTGCCAGCAGCTTAGAGCAGGCTTATGGCTACACCTTC.

This clonotype was recorded a few times. The rearrangement links TRBV6-2 or TRBV6-3 to TRBJ2-7; 12 positions match TRBD2. The trim removed 8 bases at V and 9 bases at J, leaving 20 bases unmatched. This CDR3 spans 17 amino acids. The germline V gene has CDR1 MNHEY and CDR2 SVGEGT. The CDR3 region is CASSRLAGVLLRGGQYF. DNA for the CDR3: TGTGCCAGCTCCCGACTAGCGGGAGTCCTCCTTCGAGGGGGGCAGTACTTC.

This clonotype was seen ten or more times. This chain links TRBV20-1 with TRBJ2-5; D is undetermined. V lost 0 bases and J 2 bases, leaving 10 bases between the germline ends. In germline, CDR1 is DFQATT, CDR2 SNEGSKA (reference sequence). The CDR3 is 14 residues long. The CDR3 protein is CSARDPPPQETQYF. CDR3 DNA: TGCAGTGCTAGAGATCCTCCACCTCAAGAGACCCAGTACTTC.

This rearrangement joins TRBV29-1 to TRBJ2-6, with 9 bases that match TRBD1. J gave up 2 bases and V 7 bases, and 12 bases lay outside the gene matches. From germline, CDR1 is SQVTM and CDR2 ANQGSEA. CDR3 size: 17 residues. The CDR3 spells CSALSGTGYTGANVLTF. The CDR3 DNA reads TGCAGCGCTCTTTCCGGGACAGGGTATACTGGGGCCAACGTCCTGACTTTC.

V is TRBV18 and J is TRBJ2-7; D is unclear. The V gene lost 3 bases and the J gene lost 0 bases, with 9 bases spanning the gap. The V gene's germline CDR1 is KGHSH and CDR2 LQKENI. The CDR3 totals 14 residues. CDR3 region: CASSPQGRSYEQYF. The DNA of the CDR3 is TGTGCCAGCTCACCTCAAGGGCGCTCCTACGAGCAGTACTTC.

This rearrangement joins TRBV10-3 to TRBJ2-1, with a possible D match to TRBD2 (6 bases). From germline, CDR1 is ENHRY and CDR2 SYGVKD. The V end was cut by 9 bases, the J end by 7 bases, with 13 bases between. The CDR3 length is 12 residues. Written as DNA, the CDR3 is TGTGCCATGGCGACTAGTACGAATGAGCAGTTCTTC. It codes for CAMATSTNEQFF.

The chain uses TRBV28 and TRBJ1-4, with unresolved D. Trimming removed 6 bases from V and 1 base from J, with 12 bases in between. The germline V gene has CDR1 MDHEN and CDR2 SYDVKM. This CDR3 is 15 amino acids long. This CDR3 is CASSKGILTNEKLFF. The DNA of the CDR3 is TGTGCCAGCAGCAAGGGAATCTTAACTAATGAAAAACTGTTTTTT.

This clonotype was detected only a few times. V usage is TRBV7-9 and J usage is TRBJ2-4; tentatively, D is TRBD1 (5 bases). The CDR3 has 14 residues. Trimming left V 2 bases short and J 8 bases short, with 13 bases between. Germline lookup yields CDR1 SEHNR and CDR2 FQNEAQ (reference sequence). Here the CDR3 reads CASSLRAGFDIQYF. The CDR3 DNA reads TGTGCCAGCAGCTTAAGGGCAGGGTTCGACATTCAGTACTTC.

The rearrangement uses TRBV20-1 and TRBJ2-3, with 10 bases lining up with TRBD2. The CDR3 is 15 amino acids. The V gene end was trimmed by 5 bases and the J gene end by 3 bases; junction bases not matched to a gene: 8. Germline V gene sequence: CDR1 DFQATT, CDR2 SNEGSKA (reference sequence). The CDR3 coding sequence is TGCAGTGCTGCTAAAGCGGGAGGGGATACAGATACGCAGTATTTT. Protein: CSAAKAGGDTDTQYF.